A selection of T cell receptor beta chains follows, all from one sample in a study of T cells in Graves' hyperthyroidism and ophthalmopathy. MiXCR, run by TCRdb on the multiplex PCR reads, gives a single entry per CDR3 protein. The sample yields 500,000 to 700,000 distinct CDR3 sequences, approximately 15% seen once. Sequenced sample: blood. Receptors originate from a woman aged 18-29 years with Graves' hyperthyroidism. The CDR3 runs from the conserved cysteine through the conserved F or W. The order of the fields is V gene, D gene, J gene, clone size, CDR3 length, CDR3 DNA, CDR3 protein. D genes are given only for firm matches. The size field is filled for only some rows; it gives once, few, many or a size class.

v_gene: TRBV12-3/TRBV12-4; d_gene: .; j_gene: TRBJ1-6; abundance: few; len: 13; CDR3nt: TGTGCCAGCAGTTTCCGGGGAGAGCCACCCCTCCACTTT; CDR3aa: CASSFRGEPPLHF
v_gene: TRBV6-2/TRBV6-3; d_gene: .; j_gene: TRBJ2-1; abundance: few; len: 15; CDR3nt: TGTGCCAGCAGGCAGTACAGGGCTGCGGTGGATGAGCAGTTCTTC; CDR3aa: CASRQYRAAVDEQFF
v_gene: TRBV3-1; d_gene: TRBD1; j_gene: TRBJ2-2; abundance: .; len: 15; CDR3nt: TGTGCCAGCAGCCTTAGGACAGGGAACACCGGGGAGCTGTTTTTT; CDR3aa: CASSLRTGNTGELFF
v_gene: TRBV10-3; d_gene: .; j_gene: TRBJ2-7; abundance: .; len: 14; CDR3nt: TGTGCCATCAGGGACGGGCAGGCGTACTACGAGCAGTACTTC; CDR3aa: CAIRDGQAYYEQYF
v_gene: TRBV20-1; d_gene: .; j_gene: TRBJ2-5; abundance: few; len: 15; CDR3nt: TGCAGTGCTAAATCCCCGAATGACAGCCAAGAGACCCAGTACTTC; CDR3aa: CSAKSPNDSQETQYF
v_gene: TRBV4-3; d_gene: .; j_gene: TRBJ2-1; abundance: .; len: 18; CDR3nt: TGCGCCAGCAGCCCTGTAGCCGGGGGCGGGGGCCCCGGGAATGAGCAGTTCTTC; CDR3aa: CASSPVAGGGGPGNEQFF
v_gene: TRBV18; d_gene: TRBD2; j_gene: TRBJ2-1; abundance: few; len: 14; CDR3nt: TGTGCCAGCTCCCCGGGACTAGGGAACAATGAGCAGTTCTTC; CDR3aa: CASSPGLGNNEQFF
v_gene: TRBV14; d_gene: TRBD2; j_gene: TRBJ2-5; abundance: many; len: 17; CDR3nt: TGTGCCAGCAGCCAAGAACTTGACGGAGCGGGACGGGAGACCCAGTACTTC; CDR3aa: CASSQELDGAGRETQYF
v_gene: TRBV29-1; d_gene: .; j_gene: TRBJ2-5; abundance: .; len: 12; CDR3nt: TGCAGCGTTGGTGGGGCTGCGGAGACCCAGTACTTC; CDR3aa: CSVGGAAETQYF
v_gene: TRBV6-1; d_gene: .; j_gene: TRBJ2-7; abundance: few; len: 14; CDR3nt: TGTGCCAGCAGCCCCGGACCGGCGCCTGGCGAGCAGTACTTC; CDR3aa: CASSPGPAPGEQYF
v_gene: TRBV29-1; d_gene: .; j_gene: TRBJ1-4; abundance: .; len: 18; CDR3nt: TGCAGCGTTGAAGAGCTACAGGGAGACATATGGGCTAATGAAAAACTGTTTTTT; CDR3aa: CSVEELQGDIWANEKLFF
v_gene: TRBV7-2; d_gene: .; j_gene: TRBJ2-1; abundance: few; len: 15; CDR3nt: TGTGCCAGCAGCTTATCTCCGGTTACGGGGGATGAGCAGTTCTTC; CDR3aa: CASSLSPVTGDEQFF
v_gene: TRBV2; d_gene: TRBD1; j_gene: TRBJ2-7; abundance: many; len: 14; CDR3nt: TGTGCCAGCAGAGTACAGGGGGCTTTCTACGAGCAGTACTTC; CDR3aa: CASRVQGAFYEQYF
v_gene: TRBV7-9; d_gene: TRBD1; j_gene: TRBJ2-7; abundance: many; len: 16; CDR3nt: TGTGCCAGCAGCTTAGGATCGACAGGGGGACTTTACGAGCAGTACTTC; CDR3aa: CASSLGSTGGLYEQYF
v_gene: TRBV20-1; d_gene: .; j_gene: TRBJ2-3; abundance: many; len: 13; CDR3nt: TGCAGTGTATGGCTCTTTGGCACAGATACGCAGTATTTT; CDR3aa: CSVWLFGTDTQYF
v_gene: TRBV3-1; d_gene: .; j_gene: TRBJ2-2; abundance: many; len: 13; CDR3nt: TGTGCCAGCAGCCAACTAGCTGGCGGGGAGCTGTTTTTT; CDR3aa: CASSQLAGGELFF
v_gene: TRBV10-2; d_gene: .; j_gene: TRBJ1-1; abundance: few; len: 16; CDR3nt: TGCGCCAGCAGTGACCCGAATACGAACAGGAACACTGAAGCTTTCTTT; CDR3aa: CASSDPNTNRNTEAFF
v_gene: TRBV7-8; d_gene: .; j_gene: TRBJ1-5; abundance: few; len: 15; CDR3nt: TGTGCCAGCAGCGTCGGGACCCCAGACCATCAGCCCCAGCATTTT; CDR3aa: CASSVGTPDHQPQHF
v_gene: TRBV28; d_gene: .; j_gene: TRBJ2-7; abundance: many; len: 14; CDR3nt: TGTGCCAGCAGAACTCCAGGCGCAAAAAACGAGCAGTACTTC; CDR3aa: CASRTPGAKNEQYF
v_gene: TRBV12-3/TRBV12-4; d_gene: .; j_gene: TRBJ1-3; abundance: many; len: 14; CDR3nt: TGTGCCAGCAGTTTACGGCAGGCATTGAACACCATATATTTT; CDR3aa: CASSLRQALNTIYF
v_gene: TRBV4-2; d_gene: TRBD2; j_gene: TRBJ2-1; abundance: .; len: 20; CDR3nt: TGTGCCAGCAGCCAAGATATGGGTGGGGGCGGACGGGAGGGCTACAATGAGCAGTTCTTC; CDR3aa: CASSQDMGGGGREGYNEQFF
v_gene: TRBV3-1; d_gene: .; j_gene: TRBJ1-2; abundance: few; len: 18; CDR3nt: TGTGCCAGCAGCCAAGATTATCCGGGACACCCTGCCAGCTATGGCTACACCTTC; CDR3aa: CASSQDYPGHPASYGYTF
v_gene: TRBV30; d_gene: .; j_gene: TRBJ2-3; abundance: many; len: 13; CDR3nt: TGTGCCTGGAGTAGCGTATCCACAGATACGCAGTATTTT; CDR3aa: CAWSSVSTDTQYF
v_gene: TRBV3-1; d_gene: TRBD2; j_gene: TRBJ2-5; abundance: few; len: 15; CDR3nt: TGTGCCAGCAGCCAAGTTGAGACTAGCAGGGAGACCCAGTACTTC; CDR3aa: CASSQVETSRETQYF
v_gene: TRBV6-1; d_gene: TRBD1; j_gene: TRBJ2-7; abundance: many; len: 13; CDR3nt: TGTGCCAGCAGTGAGACAGGGGGAGTCGAGCAGTACTTC; CDR3aa: CASSETGGVEQYF
v_gene: TRBV2; d_gene: .; j_gene: TRBJ2-4; abundance: .; len: 16; CDR3nt: TGTGCCAGCAGTGCGTACTCAAAAGAAGGCAAAAACATTCAGTACTTC; CDR3aa: CASSAYSKEGKNIQYF
v_gene: TRBV25-1; d_gene: .; j_gene: TRBJ1-1; abundance: .; len: 13; CDR3nt: TGTGCCAGCAGGGTCGGAGGGGGCACTGAAGCTTTCTTT; CDR3aa: CASRVGGGTEAFF
v_gene: TRBV7-2; d_gene: .; j_gene: TRBJ2-7; abundance: many; len: 13; CDR3nt: TGTGCCAGCAGCTCAGGCTGGTACTACGAGCAGTACTTC; CDR3aa: CASSSGWYYEQYF
v_gene: TRBV6-1; d_gene: .; j_gene: TRBJ1-1; abundance: few; len: 13; CDR3nt: TGTGCCAGCATGACAACCTTGAACACTGAAGCTTTCTTT; CDR3aa: CASMTTLNTEAFF
v_gene: TRBV6-1; d_gene: .; j_gene: TRBJ1-6; abundance: .; len: 16; CDR3nt: TGTGCCAGCAGCCATGTGAGCGACGGTGCTAATTCACCCCTCCACTTT; CDR3aa: CASSHVSDGANSPLHF
v_gene: TRBV6-2/TRBV6-3; d_gene: .; j_gene: TRBJ1-1; abundance: few; len: 13; CDR3nt: TGTGCCAGCAGTTCCGCAGGGTTCACTGAAGCTTTCTTT; CDR3aa: CASSSAGFTEAFF
v_gene: TRBV27; d_gene: .; j_gene: TRBJ2-3; abundance: many; len: 16; CDR3nt: TGTGCCAGCAGTTACCTCGGGGCTTCTAGCACAGATACGCAGTATTTT; CDR3aa: CASSYLGASSTDTQYF
v_gene: TRBV12-3/TRBV12-4; d_gene: .; j_gene: TRBJ1-5; abundance: .; len: 16; CDR3nt: TGTGCCAGCAGTCCTCAGGGGTTTGGGGGCAATCAGCCCCAGCATTTT; CDR3aa: CASSPQGFGGNQPQHF
v_gene: TRBV20-1; d_gene: .; j_gene: TRBJ2-3; abundance: few; len: 14; CDR3nt: TGCAGTGCTGAGATTAGCGAGAGAACAGATACGCAGTATTTT; CDR3aa: CSAEISERTDTQYF
v_gene: TRBV27; d_gene: .; j_gene: TRBJ1-5; abundance: .; len: 14; CDR3nt: TGTGCCAGCAGTCTTTACCCCGGGGGACAGCCCCAGCATTTT; CDR3aa: CASSLYPGGQPQHF
v_gene: TRBV5-1; d_gene: TRBD1; j_gene: TRBJ1-3; abundance: .; len: 16; CDR3nt: TGCGCCAGCAGGACCGGGACAGTTCACTCTGGAAACACCATATATTTT; CDR3aa: CASRTGTVHSGNTIYF
v_gene: TRBV28; d_gene: TRBD2; j_gene: TRBJ2-7; abundance: .; len: 15; CDR3nt: TGTGCCAGCAGTGAGACTAGCGGGACTGAGTACGAGCAGTACTTC; CDR3aa: CASSETSGTEYEQYF
v_gene: TRBV6-2/TRBV6-3; d_gene: .; j_gene: TRBJ1-5; abundance: many; len: 16; CDR3nt: TGTGCCAGCAGCGACAGGCGAGAGGCAGGCAATCAGCCCCAGCATTTT; CDR3aa: CASSDRREAGNQPQHF
v_gene: TRBV2; d_gene: TRBD1; j_gene: TRBJ2-3; abundance: .; len: 15; CDR3nt: TGTGCCAGCAGTGAATTGGGGACAGGGGCAGATACGCAGTATTTT; CDR3aa: CASSELGTGADTQYF
v_gene: TRBV27; d_gene: .; j_gene: TRBJ2-7; abundance: many; len: 17; CDR3nt: TGTGCCAGCAGTTTATCTATCAGGACTACCGGCTCCTACGAGCAGTACTTC; CDR3aa: CASSLSIRTTGSYEQYF
v_gene: TRBV18; d_gene: .; j_gene: TRBJ2-1; abundance: .; len: 14; CDR3nt: TGTGCCAGCCAACCGGGGTCCTCCTACAATGAGCAGTTCTTC; CDR3aa: CASQPGSSYNEQFF
v_gene: TRBV5-1; d_gene: TRBD1; j_gene: TRBJ2-5; abundance: few; len: 15; CDR3nt: TGCGCCAGCAGCTTACCCCCACAGGGGGCAGAGACCCAGTACTTC; CDR3aa: CASSLPPQGAETQYF
v_gene: TRBV5-1; d_gene: TRBD1; j_gene: TRBJ2-7; abundance: .; len: 18; CDR3nt: TGCGCCAGCAGCCCCCTTGGACAGGGCACTACCACCCTCTACGAGCAGTACTTC; CDR3aa: CASSPLGQGTTTLYEQYF
v_gene: TRBV28; d_gene: .; j_gene: TRBJ1-6; abundance: few; len: 13; CDR3nt: TGTGCCAGCACACCGGGACCAACATCACCCCTCCACTTT; CDR3aa: CASTPGPTSPLHF
v_gene: TRBV2; d_gene: TRBD2; j_gene: TRBJ2-2; abundance: .; len: 15; CDR3nt: TGTGCCAGCAGTAAGAGGACTAGCTACACCGGGGAGCTGTTTTTT; CDR3aa: CASSKRTSYTGELFF
v_gene: TRBV7-2; d_gene: .; j_gene: TRBJ1-1; abundance: many; len: 14; CDR3nt: TGTGCCAGCAGCTTCGAAGCGCTAGACACTGAAGCTTTCTTT; CDR3aa: CASSFEALDTEAFF